The 16 T cell receptor beta chains below all came from one sample that was sequenced in a study of CD8+ T cells in alopecia areata. RNA was isolated and reverse transcribed to cDNA, the sequencing template. Sequenced by immunoSEQ multiplex PCR; TCRdb stores in-frame clones only, minus some. The sample yields some 170,000 clones, 59% seen once. Here the sequenced sample was CD4+ T cells sorted from blood, taken at week 0. The receptors stem from a human donor with alopecia areata.

The rearrangement uses TRBV6-5 and TRBJ1-1; a possible D gene is TRBD1 (5 bases). V lost 2 bases to trimming and J lost 6 bases, with 10 bases between them. Germline V gives CDR1 MNHEY, CDR2 SVGAGI. This CDR3 comprises 13 residues. CDR3 in DNA: TGTGCCAGCAGTTACGGGGGTGGCCCTGAAGCTTTCTTT. Amino acids: CASSYGGGPEAFF.

The table lists this clone with many counts. The chain carries TRBV5-4 and TRBJ2-7; D not certain. The CDR3 is 15 amino acids. Germline assignment: CDR1 SGHNT and CDR2 YYREEE (reference sequence). The V end lost 4 bases, the J end lost 5 bases, and 19 bases lay between the germline ends. The CDR3 region is CASSPDWGGLNEQYF. CDR3 DNA sequence: TGTGCCAGCAGCCCCGATTGGGGTGGGTTAAACGAGCAGTACTTC.

The gene calls are TRBV5-1 and TRBJ1-6; perhaps TRBD1 as D (5 bases). This CDR3 is built from 13 residues. The germline gives CDR1 SGHRS, CDR2 YFSETQ. Trimming cost V 4 bases and J 8 bases, with 10 bases left between them. The CDR3 nucleotides are TGCGCCAGCAGCCTGGGGGAGGATTCACCCCTCCACTTT. Protein: CASSLGEDSPLHF.

This clone was counted a few times. The rearrangement links TRBV6-5 to TRBJ1-5; 8 bases map to TRBD1. Trimming at V came to 6 bases and at J to 2 bases, leaving 6 bases not matched to a gene. The CDR3 has 15 amino acids. Germline values: CDR1 MNHEY, CDR2 SVGAGI. The CDR3 region is CASSVQGQGNQPQHF. The CDR3, as DNA: TGTGCCAGCAGCGTCCAGGGACAGGGCAATCAGCCCCAGCATTTT.

The chain is built from TRBV6-1 and TRBJ1-5; 9 bases are a match to TRBD1. With V trimmed by 8 bases and J by 4 bases, 9 bases remained unmatched. The CDR3 has 15 residues. Germline V gene sequence: CDR1 MNHNS, CDR2 SASEGT. The CDR3: CASGGTGGTNQPQHF. The CDR3, as DNA: TGTGCCAGCGGGGGAACAGGGGGCACAAATCAGCCCCAGCATTTT.

This clone turned up a few times. The rearrangement links TRBV6-1 to TRBJ1-5; D is perhaps TRBD1 (6 bases). Deletions cut 2 bases from V and 2 bases from J, with 10 bases between. Germline-derived CDR1 and CDR2 are MNHNS and SASEGT. The CDR3 covers 15 residues. This CDR3 is CASSERGQRNQPQHF. Here the CDR3 DNA reads TGTGCCAGCAGTGAACGGGGGCAGCGCAATCAGCCCCAGCATTTT.

This clone was seen just once. The chain carries TRBV2 and TRBJ1-2; D is unresolved. From germline, CDR1 is SNHLY and CDR2 FYNNEI. The CDR3 consists of 12 residues. V shed 3 bases and J shed 7 bases, with 9 bases lying between them. For the CDR3, the DNA is TGTGCCAGCAGTGATGAACGTGGTGGCTACACCTTC. Amino acids: CASSDERGGYTF. The complete variable domain, with remaining parts taken from reference TRBV2 and TRBJ1-2, reads EPEVTQTPSHQVTQMGQEVILRCVPISNHLYFYWYRQILGQKVEFLVSFYNNEISEKSEIFDDQFSVERPDGSNFTLKIRSTKLEDSAMYFCASSDERGGYTFGSGTRLTVV.

As DNA, the CDR3 is TGTGCCTGGAGTCCAAGGGACATTGAAGCTTTCTTT. Its translation: CAWSPRDIEAFF. The gene calls are TRBV30 and TRBJ1-1; D is possibly TRBD1 (6 bases). The germline V and J ends were trimmed by 2 bases and 7 bases, with 11 bases remaining between them. The CDR3 has 12 amino acids. The germline CDR1 and CDR2 sequences are GTSNPN and SVGIG (reference sequence).

The J gene is TRBJ1-5, the V gene TRBV7-2; maybe TRBD1 (6 bases). The V end lost 2 bases, the J end lost 2 bases, and 10 bases lay between the germline ends. CDR1 is SGHTA, CDR2 FQGNSA, per germline. The CDR3 totals 15 residues. CDR3 DNA sequence: TGTGCCAGCAGCTTAACGGGGGGCGGCAATCAGCCCCAGCATTTT. Translated: CASSLTGGGNQPQHF.

The gene calls are TRBV5-1 and TRBJ2-2, with D perhaps TRBD2 (6 bases). Trimming removed 4 bases from V and 6 bases from J, with 10 bases in between. The CDR3 loop spans 13 amino acids. Looked up from germline, CDR1 is SGHRS and CDR2 is YFSETQ. The CDR3 spells CASSPGGAGELFF. The CDR3, as DNA: TGCGCCAGCAGCCCCGGGGGTGCCGGGGAGCTGTTTTTT.

This rearrangement joins TRBV29-1 to TRBJ1-2; no clear D gene. This CDR3 is 14 amino acids long. Germline V CDR1 and CDR2: SQVTM, ANQGSEA. Trimming shortened V by 0 bases and J by 8 bases, and 16 bases separated the two germline ends. This chain's CDR3 is CSVEDREGRGGYTF. CDR3 in DNA: TGCAGCGTTGAAGATCGAGAGGGAAGAGGCGGCTACACCTTC. Combining the CDR3 with reference TRBV29-1 and TRBJ1-2 gives the whole variable domain SAVISQKPSRDICQRGTSLTIQCQVDSQVTMMFWYRQQPGQSLTLIATANQGSEATYESGFVIDKFPISRPNLTFSTLTVSNMSPEDSSIYLCSVEDREGRGGYTFGSGTRLTVV.

This clone has a handful of counts. The rearrangement uses TRBV29-1 and TRBJ1-2, with 7 bases identical to TRBD1. The germline CDR1 and CDR2 sequences are SQVTM and ANQGSEA. The J segment lost 5 bases and the V segment lost 2 bases, leaving 8 bases of the junction unmatched. The CDR3 totals 14 residues. The CDR3 loop reads CSVEFGTGVYGYTF. In nucleotides, the CDR3 is TGCAGCGTTGAATTTGGAACAGGGGTTTATGGCTACACCTTC.

The chain carries TRBV9 and TRBJ2-5, with D possibly TRBD2 on 5 matching bases. CDR1 is SGDLS, CDR2 YYNGEE, per germline. Trimming pared 2 bases from V and 0 bases from J, leaving 11 bases between. There are 15 residues in the CDR3. CDR3 loop: CASSVSGMYQETQYF. CDR3 DNA: TGTGCCAGCAGCGTGAGCGGCATGTACCAAGAGACCCAGTACTTC.

About this clone: Other DNA sequences within the sample encode an identical CDR3. The chain has TRBV29-1 and TRBJ2-7; 10 bases fit TRBD1. Germline values: CDR1 SQVTM, CDR2 ANQGSEA. CDR3 size: 12 residues. The trim removed 6 bases at V and 2 bases at J, leaving 1 base unmatched. In DNA form, the CDR3 reads TGCAGCGTAGGGACAGGGGCCTACGAGCAGTACTTC. As protein: CSVGTGAYEQYF.

This chain joins TRBV30 and TRBJ2-1; 7 bases line up with TRBD1. CDR3 length: 16 residues. In germline, CDR1 is GTSNPN, CDR2 SVGIG (reference sequence). The trim removed 0 bases at V and 9 bases at J, leaving 14 bases unmatched. The CDR3 DNA sequence: TGTGCCTGGAGTGTACTGGCAGGGGGATCGGTGGGTGAGCAGTTCTTC. Translating gives CAWSVLAGGSVGEQFF.

This chain uses TRBV5-1 with TRBJ2-3; the D is unclear. V was pared by 1 base and J by 5 bases, with 2 bases between. CDR1 is SGHRS and CDR2 is YFSETQ in the germline V gene. The CDR3 sequence is 11 residues long. CDR3 loop: CASSLQDTQYF. Here the CDR3 DNA reads TGCGCCAGCAGCTTGCAAGATACGCAGTATTTT.